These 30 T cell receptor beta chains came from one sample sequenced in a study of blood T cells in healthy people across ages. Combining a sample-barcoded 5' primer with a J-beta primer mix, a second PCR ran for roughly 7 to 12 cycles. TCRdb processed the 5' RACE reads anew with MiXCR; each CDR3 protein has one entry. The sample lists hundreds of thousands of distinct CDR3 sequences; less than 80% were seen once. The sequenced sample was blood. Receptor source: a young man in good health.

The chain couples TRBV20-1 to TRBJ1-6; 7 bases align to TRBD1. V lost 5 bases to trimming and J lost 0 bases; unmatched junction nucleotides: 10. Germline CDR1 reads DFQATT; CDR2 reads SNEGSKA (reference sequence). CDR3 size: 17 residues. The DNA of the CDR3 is TGCAGTGCTTTGGGGACAGCCGTTAGCTCCTATAATTCACCCCTCCACTTT. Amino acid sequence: CSALGTAVSSYNSPLHF.

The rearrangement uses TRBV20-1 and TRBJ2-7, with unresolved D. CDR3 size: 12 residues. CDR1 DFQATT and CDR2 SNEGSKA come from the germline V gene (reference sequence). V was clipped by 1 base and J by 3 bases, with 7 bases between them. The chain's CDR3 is CSARGGFYEQYF. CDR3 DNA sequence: TGCAGTGCTAGAGGCGGATTCTACGAGCAGTACTTC.

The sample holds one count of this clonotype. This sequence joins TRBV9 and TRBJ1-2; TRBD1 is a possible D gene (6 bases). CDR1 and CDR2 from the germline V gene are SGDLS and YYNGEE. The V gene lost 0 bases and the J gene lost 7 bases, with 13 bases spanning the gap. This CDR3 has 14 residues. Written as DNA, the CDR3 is TGTGCCAGCAGCGTAGACGGGTTGGGGGCTGGCTACACCTTC. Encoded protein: CASSVDGLGAGYTF. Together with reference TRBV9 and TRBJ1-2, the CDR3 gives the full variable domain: DSGVTQTPKHLITATGQRVTLRCSPRSGDLSVYWYQQSLDQGLQFLIQYYNGEERAKGNILERFSAQQFPDLHSELNLSSLELGDSALYFCASSVDGLGAGYTFGSGTRLTVV.

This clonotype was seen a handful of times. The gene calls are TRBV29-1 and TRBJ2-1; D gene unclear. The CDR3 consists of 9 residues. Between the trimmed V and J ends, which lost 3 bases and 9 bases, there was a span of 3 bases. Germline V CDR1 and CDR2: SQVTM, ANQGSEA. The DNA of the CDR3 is TGCAGCGTTGACTTTGAGCAGTTCTTC. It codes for CSVDFEQFF.

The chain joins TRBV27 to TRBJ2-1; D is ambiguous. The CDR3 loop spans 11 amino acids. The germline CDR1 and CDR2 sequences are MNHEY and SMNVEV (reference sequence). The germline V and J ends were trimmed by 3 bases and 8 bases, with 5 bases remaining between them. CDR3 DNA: TGTGCCAGCAGTTTCCTTTATGAGCAGTTCTTC. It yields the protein CASSFLYEQFF.

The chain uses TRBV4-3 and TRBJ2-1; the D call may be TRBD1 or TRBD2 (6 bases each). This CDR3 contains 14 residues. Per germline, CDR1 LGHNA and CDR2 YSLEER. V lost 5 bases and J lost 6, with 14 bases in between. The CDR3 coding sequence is TGCGCCAGCAGCTACAGGGTGGGGGGCAATGAGCAGTTCTTC. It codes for CASSYRVGGNEQFF.

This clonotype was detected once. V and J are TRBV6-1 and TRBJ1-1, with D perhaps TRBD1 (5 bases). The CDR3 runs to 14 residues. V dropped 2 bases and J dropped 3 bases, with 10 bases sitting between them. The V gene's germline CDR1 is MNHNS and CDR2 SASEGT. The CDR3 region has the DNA TGTGCCAGCAGTGAACAGGGCGGGTACACTGAAGCTTTCTTT. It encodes CASSEQGGYTEAFF.

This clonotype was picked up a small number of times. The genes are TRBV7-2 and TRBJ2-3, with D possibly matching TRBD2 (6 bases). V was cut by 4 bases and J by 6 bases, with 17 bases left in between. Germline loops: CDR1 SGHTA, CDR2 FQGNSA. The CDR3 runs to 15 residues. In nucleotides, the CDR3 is TGTGCCAGCAGCTATACGGGACTCTCATCGGATACGCAGTATTTT. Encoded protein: CASSYTGLSSDTQYF.

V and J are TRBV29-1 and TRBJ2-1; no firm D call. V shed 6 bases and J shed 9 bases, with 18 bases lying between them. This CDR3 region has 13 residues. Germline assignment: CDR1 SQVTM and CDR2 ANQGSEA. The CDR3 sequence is CSVLRPPSTEQFF. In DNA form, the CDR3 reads TGCAGCGTCCTTAGACCACCTTCGACTGAGCAGTTCTTC.

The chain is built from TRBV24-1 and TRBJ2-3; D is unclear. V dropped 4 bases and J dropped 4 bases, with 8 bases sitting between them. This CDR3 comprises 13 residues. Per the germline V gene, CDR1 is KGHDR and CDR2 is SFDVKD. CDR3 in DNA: TGTGCCACCAGTGACCGGGCCCCAGATACGCAGTATTTT. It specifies CATSDRAPDTQYF.

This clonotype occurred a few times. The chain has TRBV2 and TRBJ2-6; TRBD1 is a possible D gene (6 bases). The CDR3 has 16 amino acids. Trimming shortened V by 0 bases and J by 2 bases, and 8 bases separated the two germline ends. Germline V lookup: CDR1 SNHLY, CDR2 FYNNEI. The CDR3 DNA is TGTGCCAGCAGTGAAGCGCGACAGGCTGGGGCCAACGTCCTGACTTTC. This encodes CASSEARQAGANVLTF.

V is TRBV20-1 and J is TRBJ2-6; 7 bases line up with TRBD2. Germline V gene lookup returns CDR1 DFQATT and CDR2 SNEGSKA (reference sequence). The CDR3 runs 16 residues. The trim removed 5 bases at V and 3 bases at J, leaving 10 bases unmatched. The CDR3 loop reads CSASPVGGVGANVLTF. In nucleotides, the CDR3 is TGCAGTGCTTCACCAGTGGGGGGGGTTGGGGCCAACGTCCTGACTTTC.

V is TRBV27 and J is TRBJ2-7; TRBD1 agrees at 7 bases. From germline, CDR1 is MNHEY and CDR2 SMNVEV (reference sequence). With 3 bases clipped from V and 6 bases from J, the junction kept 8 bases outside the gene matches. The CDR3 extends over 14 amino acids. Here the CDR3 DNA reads TGTGCCAGCAGTTTGTTAGGGGGCTTAGGCGAGCAGTACTTC. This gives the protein CASSLLGGLGEQYF.

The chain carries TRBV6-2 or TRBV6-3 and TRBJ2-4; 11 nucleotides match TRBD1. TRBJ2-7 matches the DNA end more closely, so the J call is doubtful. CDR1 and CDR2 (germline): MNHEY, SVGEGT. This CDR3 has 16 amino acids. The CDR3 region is CASSPHRTGGNYEQYF. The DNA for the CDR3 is TGTGCCAGCAGTCCTCACCGGACAGGGGGCAACTACGAGCAGTACTTC.

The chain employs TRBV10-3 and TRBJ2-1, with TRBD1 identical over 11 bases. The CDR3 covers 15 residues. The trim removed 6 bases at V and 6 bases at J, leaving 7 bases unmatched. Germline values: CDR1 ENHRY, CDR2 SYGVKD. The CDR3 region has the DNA TGTGCCATCAGCACCGGGACAGGGGGATTCAATGAGCAGTTCTTC. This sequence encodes CAISTGTGGFNEQFF.

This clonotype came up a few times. The CDR3 reads CASSYLIQGYYGYTF. CDR3 DNA: TGCGCCAGCAGCTACCTAATACAGGGTTACTATGGCTACACCTTC. The V and J genes are TRBV5-1 and TRBJ1-2; maybe TRBD1 (6 bases). The CDR3 has 15 residues. In germline, CDR1 is SGHRS, CDR2 YFSETQ. Between the trimmed V and J ends, which lost 3 bases and 3 bases, there was a span of 15 bases.

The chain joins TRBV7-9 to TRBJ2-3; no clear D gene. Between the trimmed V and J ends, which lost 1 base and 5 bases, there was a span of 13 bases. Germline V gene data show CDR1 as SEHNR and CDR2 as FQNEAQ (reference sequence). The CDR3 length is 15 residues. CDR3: CASSLGWVGGDTQYF. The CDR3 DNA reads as TGTGCCAGCAGCTTAGGATGGGTCGGCGGAGATACGCAGTATTTT.

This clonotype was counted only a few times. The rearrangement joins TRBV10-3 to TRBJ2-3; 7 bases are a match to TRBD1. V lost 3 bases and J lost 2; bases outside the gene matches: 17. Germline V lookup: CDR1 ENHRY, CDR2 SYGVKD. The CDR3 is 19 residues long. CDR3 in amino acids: CAISDKTGRPPFVTDTQYF. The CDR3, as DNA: TGTGCCATCAGTGATAAGACAGGGCGTCCTCCCTTTGTCACAGATACGCAGTATTTT.

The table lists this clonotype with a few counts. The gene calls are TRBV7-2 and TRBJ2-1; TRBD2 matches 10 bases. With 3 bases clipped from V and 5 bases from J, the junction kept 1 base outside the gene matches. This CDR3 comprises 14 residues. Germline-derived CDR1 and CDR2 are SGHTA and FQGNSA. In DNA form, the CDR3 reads TGTGCCAGCAGCTTTGGGACTAGCGACAATGAGCAGTTCTTC. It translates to CASSFGTSDNEQFF.

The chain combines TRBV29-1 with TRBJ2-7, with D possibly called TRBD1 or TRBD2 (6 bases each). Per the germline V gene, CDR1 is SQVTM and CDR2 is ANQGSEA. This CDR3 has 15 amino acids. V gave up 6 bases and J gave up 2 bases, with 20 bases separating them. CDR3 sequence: CSVWERGATTYEQYF. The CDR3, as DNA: TGCAGCGTCTGGGAAAGGGGGGCCACGACCTACGAGCAGTACTTC.

DNA for the CDR3: TGCAGTGCTAGAGAGGTCGAGGGGGACGTCGGCAATCAGCCCCAGCATTTT. Translating it yields CSAREVEGDVGNQPQHF. The V and J genes are TRBV20-1 and TRBJ1-5; D is perhaps TRBD1 (6 bases). Germline lookup yields CDR1 DFQATT and CDR2 SNEGSKA (reference sequence). Trimming left V 0 bases short and J 2 bases short, with 17 bases between. This CDR3 has 17 amino acids.

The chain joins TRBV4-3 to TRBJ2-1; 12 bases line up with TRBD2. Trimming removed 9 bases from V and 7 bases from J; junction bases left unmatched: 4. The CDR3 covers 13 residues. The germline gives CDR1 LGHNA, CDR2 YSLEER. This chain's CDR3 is CASGLAGLNEQFF. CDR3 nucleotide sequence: TGCGCCAGTGGACTAGCGGGGTTAAATGAGCAGTTCTTC.

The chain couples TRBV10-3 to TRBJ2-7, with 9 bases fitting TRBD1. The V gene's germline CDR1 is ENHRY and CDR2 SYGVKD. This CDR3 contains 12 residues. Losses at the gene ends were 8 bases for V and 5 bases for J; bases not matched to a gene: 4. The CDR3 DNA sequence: TGTGCCATCGGGACAGGGACCGACGAGCAGTACTTC. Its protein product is CAIGTGTDEQYF.

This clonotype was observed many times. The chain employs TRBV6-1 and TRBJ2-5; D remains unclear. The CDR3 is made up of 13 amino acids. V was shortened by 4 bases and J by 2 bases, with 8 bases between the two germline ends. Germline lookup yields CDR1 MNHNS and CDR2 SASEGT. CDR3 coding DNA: TGTGCCAGCAGTGGCCCGCGGCAAGAGACCCAGTACTTC. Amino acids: CASSGPRQETQYF.

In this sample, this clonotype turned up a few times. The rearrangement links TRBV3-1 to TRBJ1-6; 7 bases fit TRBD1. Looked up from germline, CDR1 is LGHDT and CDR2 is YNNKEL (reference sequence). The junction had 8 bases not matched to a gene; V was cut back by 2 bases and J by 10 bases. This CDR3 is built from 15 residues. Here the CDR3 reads CASSQKGRGASPLHF. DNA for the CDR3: TGTGCCAGCAGCCAAAAGGGCAGGGGGGCGTCACCCCTCCACTTT. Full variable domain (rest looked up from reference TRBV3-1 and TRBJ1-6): DTAVSQTPKYLVTQMGNDKSIKCEQNLGHDTMYWYKQDSKKFLKIMFSYNNKELIINETVPNRFSPKSPDKAHLNLHINSLELGDSAVYFCASSQKGRGASPLHFGNGTRLTVT.

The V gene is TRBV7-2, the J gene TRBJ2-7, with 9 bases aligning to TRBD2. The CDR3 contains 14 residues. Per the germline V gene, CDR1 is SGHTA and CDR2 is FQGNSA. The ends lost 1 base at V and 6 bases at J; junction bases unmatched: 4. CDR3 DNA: TGTGCCAGCAGCTTAGTAGGGACTAGCCGCGAGCAGTACTTC. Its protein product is CASSLVGTSREQYF.

The CDR3 here is CAWSGQGWGEAFF. The DNA for the CDR3 is TGTGCCTGGAGTGGACAGGGGTGGGGTGAAGCTTTCTTT. The rearrangement uses TRBV30 and TRBJ1-1; 8 positions match TRBD1. CDR3 length: 13 residues. With 1 base clipped from V and 7 bases from J, the junction kept 5 bases outside the gene matches. Per the germline V gene, CDR1 is GTSNPN and CDR2 is SVGIG (reference sequence).

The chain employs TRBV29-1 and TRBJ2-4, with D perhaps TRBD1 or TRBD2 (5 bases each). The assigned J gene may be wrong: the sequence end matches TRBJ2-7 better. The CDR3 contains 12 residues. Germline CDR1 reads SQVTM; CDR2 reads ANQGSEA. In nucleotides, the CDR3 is TGCAGCGTTGTTTCTTGGGGGTACGAGCAGTACTTC. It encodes CSVVSWGYEQYF.

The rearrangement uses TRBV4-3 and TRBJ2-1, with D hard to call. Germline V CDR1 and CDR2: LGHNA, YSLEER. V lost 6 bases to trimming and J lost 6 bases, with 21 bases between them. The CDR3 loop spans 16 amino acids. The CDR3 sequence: CASSPLLILNFNEQFF. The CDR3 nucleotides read TGCGCCAGCAGTCCTCTTCTAATCTTAAACTTCAATGAGCAGTTCTTC.

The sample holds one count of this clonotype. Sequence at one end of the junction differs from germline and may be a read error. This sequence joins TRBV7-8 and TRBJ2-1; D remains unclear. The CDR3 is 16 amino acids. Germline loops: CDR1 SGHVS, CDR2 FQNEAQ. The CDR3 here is CASSLVRMLLNNGQFF. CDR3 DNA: TGTGCCAGCAGCTTAGTTCGCATGCTCTTAAACAATGGGCAGTTCTTC.